This entry lists 32 T cell receptor beta chains sequenced from one sample in a study of T-cell memory formation after mild COVID-19. TCRdb re-called the 5' RACE reads through MiXCR, storing one row per CDR3 protein. In the table there are a few hundred thousand distinct CDR3 sequences, around 27% of which are singletons. Sequencing input: PBMCs or a T cell subset sorted from them (not recorded which). These receptors all come from an adult woman who had mild COVID-19 (a few samples of this study predate the infection). Cell type and time point are not known.

This clonotype appeared a few times. This sequence joins TRBV7-3 and TRBJ2-5; 7 positions agree with TRBD2. CDR1 SGHTA and CDR2 FQGTGA come from the germline V gene. CDR3 length: 15 amino acids. J lost 4 bases, V lost 2 bases, and 7 bases had no gene match. The CDR3 here is CASSLVHGGGETQYF. The CDR3 DNA follows: TGTGCCAGCAGCTTAGTTCATGGGGGGGGAGAGACCCAGTACTTC.

The chain recombines TRBV6-1 with TRBJ2-6; D gene unclear. The CDR3 contains 12 residues. Per the germline V gene, CDR1 is MNHNS and CDR2 is SASEGT. V dropped 7 bases and J dropped 4 bases, with 5 bases sitting between them. The CDR3 spells CASTYGANVLTF. The CDR3 DNA is TGTGCCAGCACGTACGGGGCCAACGTCCTGACTTTC.

Many counts were recorded for this clonotype. The V gene is TRBV6-5, the J gene TRBJ2-7, with D maybe TRBD1 (6 bases). The CDR3 has 13 residues. The germline CDR1 and CDR2 sequences are MNHEY and SVGAGI. The V and J ends lost 8 bases and 3 bases respectively, with 14 bases between them. The CDR3 is CASFRGRGYEQYF. The DNA of the CDR3 is TGTGCCAGCTTCCGGGGCAGGGGCTACGAGCAGTACTTC.

The rearrangement joins TRBV29-1 to TRBJ1-2; 7 bases agree with TRBD1. With 6 bases clipped from V and 5 bases from J, the junction kept 9 bases outside the gene matches. There are 13 residues in the CDR3. CDR1 and CDR2 from the germline V gene are SQVTM and ANQGSEA. CDR3 amino acids: CSVNRGPGYGYTF. The CDR3 nucleotides are TGCAGCGTAAACAGGGGCCCGGGGTATGGCTACACCTTC.

The CDR3 coding sequence is TGCAGCGTTGAAGATCCCGGGACAGGGGGCGTCGATGAGCAGTTCTTC. Translated, it gives CSVEDPGTGGVDEQFF. This chain joins TRBV29-1 and TRBJ2-1, with 12 bases that match TRBD1. The CDR3 loop spans 16 amino acids. The ends lost 0 bases at V and 8 bases at J; junction bases unmatched: 8. Germline loops: CDR1 SQVTM, CDR2 ANQGSEA.

This clonotype has a handful of counts. A read error is likely, as this CDR3 ends without the conserved phenylalanine or tryptophan. The DNA is left out, because the CDR3 cannot be placed on it with certainty; the CDR3 is given as TCRdb lists it. The chain carries TRBV7-9 and TRBJ1-4; TRBD1 is taken as the D call from the table, unchecked against the DNA. Germline CDR1 SEHNR, CDR2 FQNEAQ (reference sequence). The CDR3 is 13 residues long, ends included. The CDR3 sequence: CASSDDRIRWIFY.

This clonotype was recorded a few times. This chain joins TRBV4-3 and TRBJ2-3; 9 bases align to TRBD2. The V segment lost 2 bases and the J segment 4 bases; nucleotides outside the gene matches: 7. CDR1 and CDR2 from the germline V gene are LGHNA and YSLEER. This CDR3 is 16 amino acids long. The CDR3 protein is CASSQLAGERADTQYF. For the CDR3, the DNA is TGCGCCAGCAGCCAATTAGCGGGAGAGCGCGCAGATACGCAGTATTTT.

Only a few counts were recorded for this clonotype. The J gene is TRBJ2-7, the V gene TRBV7-2, with D maybe TRBD2 (6 bases). CDR3 length equals 14 residues. Looked up from germline, CDR1 is SGHTA and CDR2 is FQGNSA. V was clipped by 2 bases and J by 3 bases, with 11 bases between them. The CDR3 coding sequence is TGTGCCAGCAGCTTATACGGGAGCTACTACGAGCAGTACTTC. It translates to CASSLYGSYYEQYF.

The chain recombines TRBV11-2 with TRBJ1-2; D gene unclear. The CDR3 extends over 14 amino acids. Germline loops: CDR1 SGHAT, CDR2 FQNNGV. Between the trimmed V and J ends, which lost 6 bases and 5 bases, there was a span of 16 bases. CDR3: CASSSWTGEYGYTF. CDR3 sequence (DNA): TGTGCCAGCAGTTCGTGGACCGGCGAATATGGCTACACCTTC.

This clonotype was seen only a few times. The chain is built from TRBV11-2 and TRBJ2-1; 8 bases are shared with TRBD1. The CDR3 extends over 17 amino acids. In germline, CDR1 is SGHAT, CDR2 FQNNGV. V lost 5 bases to trimming and J lost 4 bases; unmatched junction nucleotides: 13. CDR3 region: CASSPFRVGQGYNEQFF. DNA of the CDR3: TGTGCCAGCAGCCCCTTTCGAGTCGGACAGGGATACAATGAGCAGTTCTTC.

This chain joins TRBV5-1 and TRBJ1-2; D is unclear. Germline CDR1 SGHRS, CDR2 YFSETQ. Trimming pared 0 bases from V and 3 bases from J, leaving 24 bases between. The CDR3 is 19 amino acids. The CDR3 nucleotides are TGCGCCAGCAGCTTGGCACCCGGGGTCTCCGTTTCTCCAGACTATGGCTACACCTTC. It codes for CASSLAPGVSVSPDYGYTF.

The chain carries TRBV18 and TRBJ2-7; tentatively, D is TRBD2 (5 bases). The V and J ends lost 6 bases and 5 bases respectively, with 17 bases between them. CDR1 is KGHSH, CDR2 LQKENI, per germline. This CDR3 has 14 residues. The CDR3: CASSPTGFGNEQYF. In DNA form, the CDR3 reads TGTGCCAGCTCCCCGACGGGGTTCGGGAACGAGCAGTACTTC.

The chain is built from TRBV19 and TRBJ2-1; the match to TRBD1 covers 7 bases. V dropped 1 base and J dropped 8; count of bases not matched to a gene: 8. The CDR3 sequence is 15 residues long. Per germline, CDR1 LNHDA and CDR2 SQIVND (reference sequence). Here the CDR3 reads CASSIVEGAVDEQFF. The CDR3 DNA is TGTGCCAGTAGTATAGTTGAGGGGGCCGTGGATGAGCAGTTCTTC.

The V gene is TRBV12-3 or TRBV12-4, the J gene TRBJ2-1, with D hard to call. V lost 6 bases and J lost 8, with 8 bases in between. This CDR3 has 11 amino acids. CDR3 in DNA: TGTGCCAGCAGACGGCACGATGAGCAGTTCTTC. It yields the protein CASRRHDEQFF.

This chain uses TRBV7-2 with TRBJ2-3; D could derive from TRBD1 or TRBD2 (5 bases each). This CDR3 contains 16 residues. V was pared by 1 base and J by 0 bases, with 11 bases between. Per germline, CDR1 SGHTA and CDR2 FQGNSA. Here the CDR3 DNA reads TGTGCCAGCAGCTTAGGTGGGGGACCAAGCACAGATACGCAGTATTTT. Its translation is CASSLGGGPSTDTQYF.

This chain uses TRBV7-6 with TRBJ2-1; 12 bases line up with TRBD2. The CDR3 sequence is 18 residues long. The ends lost 0 bases at V and 6 bases at J; junction bases unmatched: 9. From germline, CDR1 is SGHVS and CDR2 FNYEAQ. The DNA of the CDR3 is TGTGCCAGCAGCTTAGCGCGGGTCCTAGCGGGAGGGAGCAATGAGCAGTTCTTC. Encoded protein: CASSLARVLAGGSNEQFF.

The chain couples TRBV18 to TRBJ2-5, with 7 bases fitting TRBD1. With 5 bases clipped from V and 5 bases from J, the junction kept 11 bases outside the gene matches. The CDR3 runs 15 residues. Per the germline V gene, CDR1 is KGHSH and CDR2 is LQKENI. The CDR3 is CASSSQGQEWETQYF. CDR3 DNA sequence: TGTGCCAGCTCATCACAGGGGCAGGAATGGGAGACCCAGTACTTC. Combining the CDR3 with reference TRBV18 and TRBJ2-5 gives the whole variable domain NAGVMQNPRHLVRRRGQEARLRCSPMKGHSHVYWYRQLPEEGLKFMVYLQKENIIDESGMPKERFSAEFPKEGPSILRIQQVVRGDSAAYFCASSSQGQEWETQYFGPGTRLLVL.

On this clonotype itself: The CDR3 does not end in the conserved phenylalanine or tryptophan, so this is likely a read error. This sequence joins TRBV9 and TRBJ1-1; D not resolved. CDR1 is SGDLS and CDR2 is YYNGEE in the germline V gene. Trimming pared 0 bases from V and 5 bases from J, leaving 11 bases between. The CDR3 runs 14 residues. The CDR3 DNA reads as TGTGCCAGCAGCGTAGAGAGGGAAGGGACTGAAGCTTTCTCT. Translating gives CASSVEREGTEAFS.

The chain links TRBV12-3 or TRBV12-4 to TRBJ2-7, with D uncertain. Trimming cost V 4 bases and J 4 bases, with 14 bases left between them. This CDR3 has 14 amino acids. The CDR3 here is CASSSPPGRYEQYF. The CDR3 bases are TGTGCCAGCAGTTCACCTCCCGGACGGTACGAGCAGTACTTC.

This clonotype came up a few times. The CDR3 nucleotides read TGTGCCAGCTCACCAGGGGATGGGTACGAGCAGTACTTC. It codes for CASSPGDGYEQYF. This chain links TRBV18 with TRBJ2-7; D unclear. V dropped 2 bases and J dropped 4 bases, with 9 bases sitting between them. This CDR3 is 13 amino acids long. Germline values: CDR1 KGHSH, CDR2 LQKENI. Variable domain in full (rest from reference TRBV18 and TRBJ2-7): NAGVMQNPRHLVRRRGQEARLRCSPMKGHSHVYWYRQLPEEGLKFMVYLQKENIIDESGMPKERFSAEFPKEGPSILRIQQVVRGDSAAYFCASSPGDGYEQYFGPGTRLTVT.

The chain couples TRBV24-1 to TRBJ2-1; no clear D gene. Per germline, CDR1 KGHDR and CDR2 SFDVKD. This CDR3 contains 12 residues. Trimming shortened V by 2 bases and J by 7 bases, and 5 bases separated the two germline ends. In DNA, the CDR3 is TGTGCCACCAGTGATTCCTTTAATGAGCAGTTCTTC. Protein: CATSDSFNEQFF.

The rearrangement joins TRBV11-2 to TRBJ2-4; the D call may be TRBD1 or TRBD2 (6 bases each). The germline V gene has CDR1 SGHAT and CDR2 FQNNGV. This CDR3 comprises 15 residues. V gave up 5 bases and J gave up 4 bases, with 15 bases separating them. CDR3 sequence (DNA): TGTGCCAGCAGCCCGACTCGGGGGCCGAAAAACATTCAGTACTTC. It translates to CASSPTRGPKNIQYF.

CDR3 residues: CASSSGGQGWTEAFF. The CDR3 nucleotides are TGTGCCAGCAGCTCCGGCGGACAGGGGTGGACTGAAGCTTTCTTT. The chain combines TRBV7-9 with TRBJ1-1; 9 positions match TRBD1. Germline CDR1 and CDR2: SEHNR and FQNEAQ (reference sequence). V shed 4 bases and J 5 bases; nucleotides not matched to a gene: 8. The CDR3 totals 15 residues.

This clonotype was seen only a few times. The chain recombines TRBV20-1 with TRBJ2-3, with 8 nucleotides matching TRBD1. Germline V gives CDR1 DFQATT, CDR2 SNEGSKA (reference sequence). The CDR3 has 14 amino acids. Trimming at V came to 3 bases and at J to 2 bases, leaving 4 bases not matched to a gene. The CDR3 spells CSARGQENTDTQYF. The CDR3 coding sequence is TGCAGTGCTAGGGGACAGGAGAACACAGATACGCAGTATTTT.

CDR3 in DNA: TGTGCCAGCAGCATGGACAGGGCCTATACCGAAAAACTGTTTTTT. It codes for CASSMDRAYTEKLFF. This sequence joins TRBV5-5 and TRBJ1-4; 8 bases align to TRBD1. The J segment lost 8 bases and the V segment lost 4 bases, leaving 10 bases of the junction unmatched. The CDR3 runs 15 residues. Germline V gene lookup returns CDR1 SGHKS and CDR2 YYEKEE (reference sequence).

V gene TRBV7-3 combines with J gene TRBJ2-3; no clear D. The CDR3 extends over 14 amino acids. Trimming pared 5 bases from V and 0 bases from J, leaving 9 bases between. The germline gives CDR1 SGHTA, CDR2 FQGTGA. This chain's CDR3 is CASSPGSSTDTQYF. The CDR3 DNA reads TGTGCCAGCAGCCCCGGGTCTAGCACAGATACGCAGTATTTT.

This clonotype has a handful of counts. The chain combines TRBV5-6 with TRBJ1-6; D is perhaps TRBD1 (6 bases). Trimming removed 5 bases from V and 7 bases from J, with 13 bases in between. Germline CDR1 is SGHDT and CDR2 is YYEEEE. This CDR3 comprises 14 residues. The CDR3 nucleotides are TGTGCCAGCAGACCAGGGGTACTCAATTCACCCCTCCACTTT. Its protein product is CASRPGVLNSPLHF.

V gene TRBV4-3 combines with J gene TRBJ2-1; possible D gene TRBD2, 6 bases. Germline loops: CDR1 LGHNA, CDR2 YSLEER. The CDR3 covers 15 residues. V lost 3 bases, J lost 3 bases, and 12 bases lay in between. In DNA form, the CDR3 reads TGCGCCAGCAGCCATCGGCGGGGTTACTACAATGAGCAGTTCTTC. Translating gives CASSHRRGYYNEQFF.

This chain links TRBV29-1 with TRBJ2-1; no clear D. Trimming left V 4 bases short and J 1 base short, with 8 bases between. CDR3 size: 13 residues. CDR1 and CDR2 from the germline V gene are SQVTM and ANQGSEA. The CDR3 coding sequence is TGCAGCGTTGGCGGCGGTTCCTACAATGAGCAGTTCTTC. This sequence encodes CSVGGGSYNEQFF.

In its sample, this clonotype was seen a few times. This chain uses TRBV18 with TRBJ2-7; 11 nucleotides agree with TRBD2. This CDR3 contains 15 residues. Germline values: CDR1 KGHSH, CDR2 LQKENI. With V trimmed by 5 bases and J by 5 bases, 8 bases remained unmatched. CDR3 region: CASSTSGSLDDEQYF. For the CDR3, the DNA is TGTGCCAGCTCAACTAGCGGGAGTCTGGATGACGAGCAGTACTTC. The full variable domain, rest sourced from reference TRBV18 and TRBJ2-7, is NAGVMQNPRHLVRRRGQEARLRCSPMKGHSHVYWYRQLPEEGLKFMVYLQKENIIDESGMPKERFSAEFPKEGPSILRIQQVVRGDSAAYFCASSTSGSLDDEQYFGPGTRLTVT.

The genes are TRBV18 and TRBJ1-6; TRBD1 aligns across 10 bases. The V gene end was trimmed by 4 bases and the J gene end by 9 bases; junction bases not matched to a gene: 3. The CDR3 sequence is 14 residues long. Germline CDR1 is KGHSH and CDR2 is LQKENI. The CDR3 spells CASSLDRGPSPLHF. CDR3 coding DNA: TGTGCCAGCTCACTCGACAGGGGGCCTTCACCCCTCCACTTT.

This clonotype was detected ten times or more. The chain combines TRBV2 with TRBJ1-1; no firm D call. V lost 7 bases and J lost 1, with 10 bases in between. The germline CDR1 and CDR2 sequences are SNHLY and FYNNEI. CDR3 length: 13 amino acids. The CDR3 region is CASKTARNTEAFF. In nucleotides, the CDR3 is TGTGCCAGCAAAACGGCCAGGAACACTGAAGCTTTCTTT.